These 24 T cell receptor beta chains were all obtained from the same sample, sequenced in a study of T cell responses to AZD1222 COVID-19 vaccine. Libraries were prepared by immunoSEQ multiplex PCR; TCRdb keeps only in-frame clonotypes and omits some of them. This sample has fewer than 130,000 clones, with around 90% found just once. The material sequenced was peripheral blood, taken on day 0 of AZD1222 vaccination. These TCRs come from an adult in good health.

The rearrangement links TRBV12-3 or TRBV12-4 to TRBJ1-3; D possibly corresponds to TRBD1 (5 bases). With 6 bases removed from V and 2 bases from J, the gap between germline ends came to 8 bases. This CDR3 comprises 13 residues. The CDR3 protein is CASRLQAGNTIYF. CDR3 sequence (DNA): TGTGCCAGCAGGCTACAGGCTGGAAACACCATATATTTT.

The CDR3 nucleotides are TGTGCCAGTAGTATCGGTCAGGGTTACGAGCAGTACTTC. Amino acid sequence: CASSIGQGYEQYF. The chain has TRBV19 and TRBJ2-7; maybe TRBD1 (5 bases). There are 13 residues in the CDR3. Germline CDR1 and CDR2: LNHDA and SQIVND (reference sequence). V lost 3 bases and J 4 bases, leaving 10 bases between the germline ends.

Only a few counts were recorded for this clone. The chain has TRBV3-1 (or the pseudogene TRBV3-2) and TRBJ1-6; no clear D gene. The CDR3 extends over 12 amino acids. Germline V gene sequence: CDR1 LGHDT, CDR2 YNNKEL (reference sequence). Trimming took off 0 bases at V and 9 bases at J, with 3 bases between the two ends. CDR3: CASSQDPSPLHF. CDR3 nucleotide sequence: TGTGCCAGCAGCCAAGATCCTTCACCCCTCCACTTT.

The V call is TRBV7-9, the J call TRBJ2-2; D perhaps matches TRBD1 (5 bases). Germline CDR1 is SEHNR and CDR2 is FQNEAQ (reference sequence). V shed 1 base and J shed 3 bases, with 12 bases lying between them. The CDR3 is made up of 16 amino acids. The DNA of the CDR3 is TGTGCCAGCAGCTTAGGAGCAGGGTTTTACACCGGGGAGCTGTTTTTT. Its protein is CASSLGAGFYTGELFF.

This chain uses TRBV19 with TRBJ1-2, with no clear D. Deletions cut 7 bases from V and 0 bases from J, with 15 bases between. Looked up from germline, CDR1 is LNHDA and CDR2 is SQIVND (reference sequence). The CDR3 extends over 15 amino acids. The CDR3 bases are TGTGCCAGTACCCCATCCGGCCTTCCTAACTATGGCTACACCTTC. It translates to CASTPSGLPNYGYTF.

The chain carries TRBV2 and TRBJ1-6; the D gene is possibly TRBD1 (6 bases). With 0 bases removed from V and 9 bases from J, the gap between germline ends came to 12 bases. Germline V lookup: CDR1 SNHLY, CDR2 FYNNEI. This CDR3 spans 15 amino acids. The CDR3 reads CASSEAGATVSPLHF. The CDR3 DNA is TGTGCCAGCAGTGAAGCGGGGGCAACAGTTTCACCCCTCCACTTT.

The CDR3 sequence: CASSLALTGYDGYTF. The CDR3 bases are TGTGCCAGCAGCTTAGCTCTCACAGGGTATGATGGCTACACCTTC. V usage is TRBV13 and J usage is TRBJ1-2; a weak D match, TRBD1 (6 bases). The germline V gene encodes CDR1 PRHDT and CDR2 FYEKMQ (reference sequence). The germline V and J ends were trimmed by 1 base and 6 bases, with 15 bases remaining between them. The CDR3 has 15 residues.

The chain carries TRBV4-2 and TRBJ2-3; 8 bases line up with TRBD2. The V gene end was trimmed by 2 bases and the J gene end by 2 bases; junction bases not matched to a gene: 3. The CDR3 is 15 residues long. CDR1 is LGHNA, CDR2 YNFKEQ, per germline. CDR3 bases: TGTGCCAGCAGCCAAACTAGCGGATACACAGATACGCAGTATTTT. Amino acid sequence: CASSQTSGYTDTQYF.

Turning to this clone: The junction departs from germline at one end; a sequencing error may be responsible. The rearrangement joins TRBV7-9 to TRBJ2-7; 10 nucleotides line up with TRBD1. Germline lookup yields CDR1 SEHNR and CDR2 FQNEAQ (reference sequence). The CDR3 spans 12 residues. Here the CDR3 DNA reads TGTGCCAGCAGCCGGACAGGGGGGACAGGTGATTTC. Translating gives CASSRTGGTGDF.

The CDR3 is CASSPDLGVLKNIQYF. The CDR3 DNA reads TGTGCCAGCAGCCCAGATCTGGGGGTCCTAAAAAACATTCAGTACTTC. The genes are TRBV9 and TRBJ2-4; the D call may be TRBD1 or TRBD2 (5 bases each). This CDR3 has 16 amino acids. CDR1 is SGDLS, CDR2 YYNGEE, per germline. The V end lost 4 bases, the J end lost 4 bases, and 18 bases lay between the germline ends.

The chain carries TRBV27 and TRBJ1-2; no definite D call. The CDR3 is 9 residues long. In germline, CDR1 is MNHEY, CDR2 SMNVEV (reference sequence). The V gene lost 5 bases and the J gene lost 8 bases, with 3 bases spanning the gap. The CDR3, as DNA: TGTGCCAGCAGTCCGGGCTACACCTTC. As protein: CASSPGYTF.

The rearrangement joins TRBV5-1 to TRBJ2-7; 10 bases match TRBD2. The length of the CDR3 is 19 residues. Germline V gives CDR1 SGHRS, CDR2 YFSETQ. The V and J ends lost 0 bases and 0 bases, in that order; junction bases with no gene match: 12. CDR3 in amino acids: CASSLGSSTSGWSSYEQYF. The CDR3 DNA reads as TGCGCCAGCAGCTTGGGCTCCTCGACTAGCGGGTGGAGCTCCTACGAGCAGTACTTC.

The rearrangement joins TRBV2 to TRBJ2-5; D gene uncertain. The CDR3 is 13 amino acids. Trimming removed 4 bases at V and 2 bases at J, with 8 bases between. Germline lookup yields CDR1 SNHLY and CDR2 FYNNEI. The CDR3 region has the DNA TGTGCCAGCAGTGTGGGCCTTCAAGAGACCCAGTACTTC. Amino acids: CASSVGLQETQYF.

The CDR3 is CATSRDSNQPQHF. The CDR3 region has the DNA TGTGCCACAAGTCGGGACAGCAATCAGCCCCAGCATTTT. The rearrangement joins TRBV28 to TRBJ1-5; D is possibly TRBD1 (5 bases). V lost 10 bases to trimming and J lost 1 base, with 11 bases between them. This CDR3 is built from 13 residues. CDR1 and CDR2 (germline): MDHEN, SYDVKM.

J is TRBJ1-5 and V is TRBV10-2; a possible D gene is TRBD1 (6 bases). The germline V gene encodes CDR1 WSHSY and CDR2 SAAADI. V was shortened by 5 bases and J by 6 bases, with 11 bases between the two germline ends. The CDR3 length is 13 residues. The CDR3 DNA reads as TGCGCCAGCAGTTTACAGGGAGGTCAGCCCCAGCATTTT. This encodes CASSLQGGQPQHF.

The V gene is TRBV7-8, the J gene TRBJ1-1; a weak D match, TRBD1 (5 bases). The CDR3 is made up of 13 amino acids. V lost 8 bases and J 8 bases, leaving 18 bases between the germline ends. Looked up from germline, CDR1 is SGHVS and CDR2 is FQNEAQ. In nucleotides, the CDR3 is TGTGCCAGCCGGGGCAGGACATTCTTCGAAGCTTTCTTT. Protein sequence: CASRGRTFFEAFF.

The rearrangement links TRBV4-2 to TRBJ2-3, with TRBD2 identical over 9 bases. The CDR3 spans 15 residues. V trimming: 0 bases; J trimming: 4 bases; junction bases outside the gene matches: 2. CDR1 and CDR2 from the germline V gene are LGHNA and YNFKEQ. The CDR3: CASSQERGGPDTQYF. In DNA, the CDR3 is TGTGCCAGCAGCCAAGAGCGGGGGGGCCCAGATACGCAGTATTTT.

V and J are TRBV25-1 and TRBJ1-2, with D hard to call. V was clipped by 0 bases and J by 2 bases, with 7 bases between them. This CDR3 has 14 amino acids. CDR1 and CDR2 (germline): MGHDK, SYGVNS. DNA for the CDR3: TGTGCCAGCAGTGAATACAGTCACAACTATGGCTACACCTTC. Translating it yields CASSEYSHNYGYTF.

This chain joins TRBV6-5 and TRBJ1-2, with TRBD1 matching 8 bases. Germline CDR1 MNHEY, CDR2 SVGAGI. The CDR3 length is 14 residues. V lost 6 bases, J lost 2 bases, and 5 bases stayed unmatched. In DNA, the CDR3 is TGTGCCAGCAGATCCACAGGGGGAAACTATGGCTACACCTTC. Translating gives CASRSTGGNYGYTF.

The chain recombines TRBV11-3 with TRBJ1-1; 11 bases fit TRBD1. The CDR3 consists of 14 residues. The V and J ends lost 5 bases and 5 bases, in that order; junction bases with no gene match: 4. Germline V CDR1 and CDR2: SGHNT, YENEEA. DNA for the CDR3: TGTGCCAGCAGCCCTGGACAGGGGGCGACTGAAGCTTTCTTT. This encodes CASSPGQGATEAFF.

The rearrangement joins TRBV28 to TRBJ1-2; possibly TRBD1 for D (5 bases). Trimming shortened V by 10 bases and J by 5 bases, and 20 bases separated the two germline ends. The CDR3 has 14 amino acids. The V gene's germline CDR1 is MDHEN and CDR2 SYDVKM. The CDR3 reads CATSGAGRGYGYTF. CDR3 bases: TGTGCCACCTCTGGGGCAGGGCGGGGGTATGGCTACACCTTC.

The V call is TRBV21-1, the J call TRBJ1-2. TRBV21-1 is termed a pseudogene. This CDR3 comprises 16 residues. The CDR3 reads CASSKWGGTGADGYTF. CDR3 DNA: TGTGCCAGCAGCAAATGGGGGGGCACAGGGGCGGATGGCTACACCTTC.

In regard to this clone: Other DNA sequences of this sample code for an identical CDR3. The chain has TRBV9 and TRBJ1-1, with D maybe TRBD1 (5 bases). The V gene's germline CDR1 is SGDLS and CDR2 YYNGEE. V lost 2 bases, J lost 5 bases, and 10 bases lay in between. The CDR3 is 13 amino acids. CDR3 DNA sequence: TGTGCCAGCAGCGTGGGGACGGGGACTGAAGCTTTCTTT. Translated: CASSVGTGTEAFF.

Only one count was recorded for this clone. V gene TRBV12-5 combines with J gene TRBJ1-1; D is perhaps TRBD1 (5 bases). The germline CDR1 and CDR2 sequences are LGHNT and FRNRAP. There are 14 residues in the CDR3. V was shortened by 7 bases and J by 2 bases, with 14 bases between the two germline ends. CDR3 coding DNA: TGTGCTAGTGCCCTGGGACCTGTTAACACTGAAGCTTTCTTT. Residues: CASALGPVNTEAFF.